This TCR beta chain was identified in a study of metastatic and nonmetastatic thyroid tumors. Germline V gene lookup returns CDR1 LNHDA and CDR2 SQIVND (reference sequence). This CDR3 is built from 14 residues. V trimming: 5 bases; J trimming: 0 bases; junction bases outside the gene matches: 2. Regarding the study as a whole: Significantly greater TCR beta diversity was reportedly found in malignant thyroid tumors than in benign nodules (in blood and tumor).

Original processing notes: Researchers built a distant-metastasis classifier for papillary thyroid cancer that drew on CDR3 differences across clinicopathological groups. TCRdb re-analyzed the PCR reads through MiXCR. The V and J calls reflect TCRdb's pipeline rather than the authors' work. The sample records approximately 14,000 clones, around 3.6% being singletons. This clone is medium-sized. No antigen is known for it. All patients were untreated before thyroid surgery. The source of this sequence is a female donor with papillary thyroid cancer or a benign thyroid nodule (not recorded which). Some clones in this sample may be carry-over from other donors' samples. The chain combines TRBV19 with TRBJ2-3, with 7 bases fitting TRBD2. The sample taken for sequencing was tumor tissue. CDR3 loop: CASSRGGSTDTQYF. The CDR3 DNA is TGTGCCAGTAGTCGCGGGGGAAGCACAGATACGCAGTATTTT.